This T cell receptor beta chain was recovered during a study of early T cells in non-severe SARS-CoV-2 infection. TCRdb ran MiXCR on the 5' RACE reads and lists one entry per CDR3 protein. The sample has 35,000 to 45,000 distinct CDR3 sequences, roughly 5.6% seen once. This clonotype came up many times. Germline CDR1 and CDR2: SGHAT and FQNNGV. Trimming left V 5 bases short and J 4 bases short, with 10 bases between. The CDR3 sequence is 13 residues long. The clonotype comes from an adult who was a healthcare worker with PCR-confirmed SARS-CoV-2 infection or an uninfected control (not recorded which). The specimen sequenced was whole blood. The V gene is TRBV11-2, the J gene TRBJ2-3; possible D gene TRBD2, 5 bases. The CDR3 sequence is CASSTGLPDTQYF. CDR3 nucleotides: TGTGCCAGCAGCACCGGACTGCCAGATACGCAGTATTTT.